One sample yielded the 16 T cell receptor beta chains listed below, sequenced in a study of T cells in Graves' hyperthyroidism and ophthalmopathy. Using RNA transcripts as the source, TCR beta CDR3 regions were amplified. Primed by the HTBI set, a first-round RT-PCR was run on the TCR CDR3. TCRdb reanalysed the multiplex PCR reads using MiXCR and keeps one entry per CDR3 protein. The sample has about 320,000 distinct CDR3 sequences; roughly 15% are singletons. The specimen sequenced was blood. The origin of the receptors is a man younger than 40 with Graves' hyperthyroidism.

This clonotype has a count of ten or more. This chain connects TRBV18 to TRBJ1-1, with TRBD1 identical over 9 bases. Germline V lookup: CDR1 KGHSH, CDR2 LQKENI. V dropped 3 bases and J dropped 2; count of bases not matched to a gene: 10. There are 17 residues in the CDR3. In nucleotides, the CDR3 is TGTGCCAGCTCACCGACGGGGACAGGGAGCCCCAACACTGAAGCTTTCTTT. Translation gives CASSPTGTGSPNTEAFF.

The table lists this clonotype with many counts. V gene TRBV7-2 combines with J gene TRBJ2-5, with a tentative D call TRBD2 (6 bases). Deletions cut 5 bases from V and 3 bases from J, with 19 bases between. The CDR3 totals 16 residues. Germline V gene lookup returns CDR1 SGHTA and CDR2 FQGNSA. The CDR3 region has the DNA TGTGCCAGCAGCCCACTCCTGGCGGGGTGGGAAGAGACCCAGTACTTC. Encoded protein: CASSPLLAGWEETQYF.

This clonotype was seen many times. This chain connects TRBV20-1 to TRBJ1-1; the D is unclear. The CDR3 covers 12 residues. CDR1 is DFQATT and CDR2 is SNEGSKA in the germline V gene (reference sequence). Trimming pared 6 bases from V and 1 base from J, leaving 9 bases between. CDR3 DNA sequence: TGCAGTGCAAAAGGTCCGAACACTGAAGCTTTCTTT. Translating it yields CSAKGPNTEAFF.

As concerns this clonotype: A clone one base away is much larger, so this may be a read error. V gene TRBV9 combines with J gene TRBJ2-1; TRBD1 aligns across 7 bases. This CDR3 has 15 residues. The germline gives CDR1 SGDLS, CDR2 YYNGEE. The CDR3 is CASRVDRDTYNEQFF. The CDR3 DNA follows: TGTGCCAGCCGCGTAGACAGGGATACCTACAATGAGCAGTTCTTC.

J is TRBJ2-5 and V is TRBV5-4, with 8 bases that match TRBD2. In germline, CDR1 is SGHNT, CDR2 YYREEE (reference sequence). Trimming at V came to 3 bases and at J to 7 bases, leaving 17 bases not matched to a gene. CDR3 length: 17 amino acids. CDR3 region: CASSWAPGGGVGATQYF. The CDR3 nucleotides read TGTGCCAGCAGCTGGGCGCCCGGGGGGGGCGTGGGCGCGACCCAGTACTTC.

The gene calls are TRBV2 and TRBJ2-2; D gene unclear. Germline V gives CDR1 SNHLY, CDR2 FYNNEI. Trimming stripped 4 bases from V and 8 bases from J, with 17 bases between. The CDR3 runs to 15 residues. Here the CDR3 reads CASSAFSPGSGELFF. The CDR3 DNA reads as TGTGCCAGCAGTGCGTTCAGTCCCGGCTCTGGGGAGCTGTTTTTT.

At least ten counts were recorded for this clonotype. V is TRBV12-3 or TRBV12-4 and J is TRBJ2-2; 7 nucleotides line up with TRBD2. The CDR3 length is 17 residues. Trimming cost V 4 bases and J 4 bases; bases outside gene matches: 12. CDR3 DNA: TGTGCCAGCAGTTCCCCATTATGGGGGGGTGGCACCGGGGAGCTGTTTTTT. This translates into CASSSPLWGGGTGELFF.

The chain is built from TRBV4-3 and TRBJ1-5, with unresolved D. CDR1 is LGHNA and CDR2 is YSLEER in the germline V gene. The length of the CDR3 is 15 residues. V was shortened by 5 bases and J by 7 bases, with 18 bases between the two germline ends. The CDR3 coding sequence is TGCGCCAGCAGCACGGTAGAGACGGACGACCAGCCCCAGCATTTT. Translation: CASSTVETDDQPQHF.

This chain joins TRBV4-1 and TRBJ1-5; perhaps TRBD1 as D (5 bases). This CDR3 is built from 14 residues. V was pared by 2 bases and J by 1 base, with 6 bases between. Germline V CDR1 and CDR2: MGHRA, YSYEKL. The CDR3 sequence: CASSQWGSNQPQHF. As DNA, the CDR3 is TGCGCCAGCAGCCAATGGGGGAGCAATCAGCCCCAGCATTTT.

This clonotype occurred a few times. The V gene is TRBV5-1, the J gene TRBJ2-3; 8 bases are shared with TRBD1. With 2 bases clipped from V and 6 bases from J, the junction kept 5 bases outside the gene matches. Germline loops: CDR1 SGHRS, CDR2 YFSETQ. The CDR3 contains 14 residues. Here the CDR3 reads CASSLQGDGDTQYF. DNA for the CDR3: TGCGCCAGCAGCTTACAGGGGGATGGCGATACGCAGTATTTT.

This rearrangement joins TRBV4-2 to TRBJ1-5; TRBD1 agrees at 8 bases. Germline V gives CDR1 LGHNA, CDR2 YNFKEQ. This CDR3 has 18 amino acids. Germline trimming cut 4 bases from V and 1 base from J; bases unmatched to any gene: 12. The CDR3 loop is CASSRERQGIGSNQPQHF. For the CDR3, the DNA is TGTGCCAGCAGCCGGGAACGACAGGGGATCGGGAGCAATCAGCCCCAGCATTTT.

For this clonotype: One base away lies a much larger clone, so this may be a sequencing read error. This chain links TRBV10-3 with TRBJ2-1, with a possible D match to TRBD1 (6 bases). With 2 bases removed from V and 10 bases from J, the gap between germline ends came to 12 bases. Germline CDR1 and CDR2: ENHRY and SYGVKD. CDR3 length equals 13 residues. This CDR3 reads CAISEIQGIEQFF. CDR3 DNA sequence: TGTGCCATCAGTGAGATACAGGGCATCGAGCAGTTCTTC.

This clonotype was picked up many times. The rearrangement links TRBV28 to TRBJ2-1; no firm D call. Germline lookup yields CDR1 MDHEN and CDR2 SYDVKM. This CDR3 is 11 amino acids long. The germline V and J ends were trimmed by 2 bases and 9 bases, with 5 bases remaining between them. As DNA, the CDR3 is TGTGCCAGCAGTTTAAGTAGTGAGCAGTTCTTC. Translated: CASSLSSEQFF.

This chain joins TRBV20-1 and TRBJ1-2; no firm D call. The CDR3 sequence is 14 residues long. The germline CDR1 and CDR2 sequences are DFQATT and SNEGSKA (reference sequence). With 2 bases removed from V and 2 bases from J, the gap between germline ends came to 12 bases. For the CDR3, the DNA is TGCAGTGCTAGAAATGGCGATTCCAACTATGGCTACACCTTC. Protein product: CSARNGDSNYGYTF.

The genes are TRBV15 and TRBJ2-1, with a weak D call TRBD2 (5 bases). The CDR3 consists of 14 residues. The germline V and J ends were trimmed by 0 bases and 12 bases, with 15 bases remaining between them. From germline, CDR1 is LNHNV and CDR2 YYDKDF (reference sequence). The CDR3 nucleotides read TGTGCCACCAGCAGAGAGACTCTAGTGACTACGCAGTTCTTC. Protein sequence: CATSRETLVTTQFF.

The chain has TRBV5-1 and TRBJ2-7; weak D call: TRBD2 (5 bases). V dropped 0 bases and J dropped 2 bases, with 9 bases sitting between them. The germline V gene encodes CDR1 SGHRS and CDR2 YFSETQ. CDR3 length: 14 residues. This CDR3 is CASSLEAEAYEQYF. CDR3 coding DNA: TGCGCCAGCAGCTTGGAGGCGGAGGCCTACGAGCAGTACTTC. Using reference TRBV5-1 and TRBJ2-7 for the parts outside the CDR3, the full variable domain is KAGVTQTPRYLIKTRGQQVTLSCSPISGHRSVSWYQQTPGQGLQFLFEYFSETQRNKGNFPGRFSGRQFSNSRSEMNVSTLELGDSALYLCASSLEAEAYEQYFGPGTRLTVT.